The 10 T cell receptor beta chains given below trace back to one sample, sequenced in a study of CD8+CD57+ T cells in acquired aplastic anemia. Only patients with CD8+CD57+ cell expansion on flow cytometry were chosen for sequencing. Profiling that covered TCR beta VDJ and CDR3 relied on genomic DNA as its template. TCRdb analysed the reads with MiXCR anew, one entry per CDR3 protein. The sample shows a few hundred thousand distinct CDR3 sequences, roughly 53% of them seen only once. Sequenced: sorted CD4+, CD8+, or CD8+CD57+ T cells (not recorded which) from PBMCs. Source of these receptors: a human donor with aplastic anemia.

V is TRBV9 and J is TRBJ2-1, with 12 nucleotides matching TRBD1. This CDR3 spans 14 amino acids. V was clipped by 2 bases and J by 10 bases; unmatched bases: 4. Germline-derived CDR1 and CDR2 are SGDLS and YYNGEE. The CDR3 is CASSVGQGAGEQFF. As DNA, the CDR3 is TGTGCCAGCAGCGTGGGACAGGGGGCCGGGGAGCAGTTCTTC. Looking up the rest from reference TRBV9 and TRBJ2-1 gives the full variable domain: DSGVTQTPKHLITATGQRVTLRCSPRSGDLSVYWYQQSLDQGLQFLIQYYNGEERAKGNILERFSAQQFPDLHSELNLSSLELGDSALYFCASSVGQGAGEQFFGPGTRLTVL.

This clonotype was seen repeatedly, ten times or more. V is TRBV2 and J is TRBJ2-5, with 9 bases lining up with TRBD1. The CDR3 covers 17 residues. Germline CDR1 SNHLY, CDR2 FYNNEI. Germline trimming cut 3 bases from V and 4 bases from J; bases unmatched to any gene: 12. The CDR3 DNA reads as TGTGCCAGCAGTGACCAGAAAACCGGGACAGGGAGAGAGACCCAGTACTTC. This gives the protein CASSDQKTGTGRETQYF.

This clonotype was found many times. CDR3 nucleotides: TGCGCCAGCAGCTTAGAAACGACAGGTGTCCTAGGGGAGCAGTACTTC. Translation gives CASSLETTGVLGEQYF. The chain uses TRBV5-1 and TRBJ2-7, with D possibly TRBD1 on 6 matching bases. V was cut by 2 bases and J by 7 bases, with 22 bases left in between. The CDR3 spans 16 residues. CDR1 is SGHRS and CDR2 is YFSETQ in the germline V gene.

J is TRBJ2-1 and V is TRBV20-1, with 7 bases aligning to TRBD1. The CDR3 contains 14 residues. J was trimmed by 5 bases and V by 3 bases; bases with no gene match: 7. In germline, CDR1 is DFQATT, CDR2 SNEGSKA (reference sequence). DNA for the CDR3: TGCAGTGCTAGCCCCTCGGACAGGAACAATGAGCAGTTCTTC. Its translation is CSASPSDRNNEQFF.

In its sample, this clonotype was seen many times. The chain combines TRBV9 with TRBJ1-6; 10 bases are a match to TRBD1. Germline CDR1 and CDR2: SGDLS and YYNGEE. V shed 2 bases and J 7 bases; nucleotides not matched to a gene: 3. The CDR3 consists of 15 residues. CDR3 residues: CASSVLGQGNSPLHF. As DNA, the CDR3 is TGTGCCAGCAGCGTCCTGGGACAGGGGAATTCACCCCTCCACTTT.

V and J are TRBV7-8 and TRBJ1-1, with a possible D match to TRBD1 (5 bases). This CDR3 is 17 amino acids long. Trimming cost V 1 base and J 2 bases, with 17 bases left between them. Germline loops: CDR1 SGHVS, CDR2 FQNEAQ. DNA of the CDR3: TGTGCCAGCAGCTTAGTCGGCGGGGCTATTGGAAACACTGAAGCTTTCTTT. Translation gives CASSLVGGAIGNTEAFF.

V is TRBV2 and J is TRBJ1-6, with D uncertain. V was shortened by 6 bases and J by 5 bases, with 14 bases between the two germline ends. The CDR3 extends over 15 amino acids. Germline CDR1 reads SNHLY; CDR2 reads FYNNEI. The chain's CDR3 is CASSAGRVNNSPLHF. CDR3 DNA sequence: TGTGCCAGCAGCGCCGGGAGGGTTAATAATTCACCCCTCCACTTT. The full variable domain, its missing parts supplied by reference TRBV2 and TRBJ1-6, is EPEVTQTPSHQVTQMGQEVILRCVPISNHLYFYWYRQILGQKVEFLVSFYNNEISEKSEIFDDQFSVERPDGSNFTLKIRSTKLEDSAMYFCASSAGRVNNSPLHFGNGTRLTVT.

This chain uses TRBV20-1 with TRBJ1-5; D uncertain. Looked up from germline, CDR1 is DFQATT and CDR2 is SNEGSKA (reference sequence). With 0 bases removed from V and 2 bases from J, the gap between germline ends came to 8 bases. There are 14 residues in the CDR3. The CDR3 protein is CSAREAGGNQPQHF. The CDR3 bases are TGCAGTGCTAGAGAGGCAGGCGGCAATCAGCCCCAGCATTTT.

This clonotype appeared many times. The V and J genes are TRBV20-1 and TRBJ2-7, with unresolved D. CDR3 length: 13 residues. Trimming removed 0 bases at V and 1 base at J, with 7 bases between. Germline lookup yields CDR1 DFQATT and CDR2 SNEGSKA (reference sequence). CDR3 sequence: CSARDRLSYEQYF. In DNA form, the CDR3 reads TGCAGTGCTAGAGACAGGCTATCCTACGAGCAGTACTTC.

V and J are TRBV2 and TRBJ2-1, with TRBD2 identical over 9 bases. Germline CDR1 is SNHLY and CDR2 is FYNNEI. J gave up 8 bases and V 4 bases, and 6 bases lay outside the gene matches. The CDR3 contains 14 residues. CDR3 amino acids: CASSVDSGGDEQFF. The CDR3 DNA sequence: TGTGCCAGCAGTGTTGATAGCGGGGGCGATGAGCAGTTCTTC.